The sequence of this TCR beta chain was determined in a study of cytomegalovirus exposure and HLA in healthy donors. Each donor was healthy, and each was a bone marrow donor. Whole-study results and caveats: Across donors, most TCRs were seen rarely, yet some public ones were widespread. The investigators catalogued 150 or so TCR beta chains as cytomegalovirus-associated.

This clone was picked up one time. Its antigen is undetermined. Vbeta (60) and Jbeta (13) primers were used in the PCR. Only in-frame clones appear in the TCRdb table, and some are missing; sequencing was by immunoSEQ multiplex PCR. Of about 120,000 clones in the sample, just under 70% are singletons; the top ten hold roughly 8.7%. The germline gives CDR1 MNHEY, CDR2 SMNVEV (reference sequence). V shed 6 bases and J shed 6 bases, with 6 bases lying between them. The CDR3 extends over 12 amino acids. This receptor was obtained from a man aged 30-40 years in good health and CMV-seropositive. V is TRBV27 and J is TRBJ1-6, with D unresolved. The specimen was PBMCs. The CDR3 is CASSKSNSPLHF. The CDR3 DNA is TGTGCCAGCAGCAAGAGTAATTCACCCCTCCACTTT.